This T cell receptor (beta chain) comes out of a study of blood T cell repertoires in COVID-19. Looking at the study overall: Nucleic acid was either cDNA or gDNA, and it came from T cells, B-cell-depleted T cells, or PBMCs.

CDR3 length equals 20 residues. The V gene's germline CDR1 is MDHEN and CDR2 SYDVKM. V lost 4 bases and J lost 6; bases outside the gene matches: 24. The repertoire was sequenced with immunoSEQ multiplex PCR; TCRdb's copy has only in-frame clones and lacks some. The profile shows about 140,000 clones, over 70% of them singletons. The sample taken for sequencing was peripheral blood. The origin of this receptor is a man aged 60 to 75 with active or convalescent COVID-19. The chain couples TRBV28 to TRBJ2-1; 7 bases are a match to TRBD2. Here the CDR3 reads CASSSRTGGTPESYINEQFF. In DNA form, the CDR3 reads TGTGCCAGCAGTTCAAGGACGGGAGGTACCCCCGAATCTTACATCAATGAGCAGTTCTTC.